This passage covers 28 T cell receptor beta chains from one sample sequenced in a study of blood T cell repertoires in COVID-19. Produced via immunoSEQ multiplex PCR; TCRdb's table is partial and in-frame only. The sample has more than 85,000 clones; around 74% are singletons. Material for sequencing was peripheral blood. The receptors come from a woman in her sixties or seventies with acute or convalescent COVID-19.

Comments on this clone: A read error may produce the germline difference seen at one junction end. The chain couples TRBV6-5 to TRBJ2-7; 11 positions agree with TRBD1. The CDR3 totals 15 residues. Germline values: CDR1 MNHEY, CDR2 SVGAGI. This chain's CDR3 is CASSYTAPGQGVKNF. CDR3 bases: TGTGCCAGCAGTTACACTGCGCCGGGACAGGGGGTAAAAAACTTC.

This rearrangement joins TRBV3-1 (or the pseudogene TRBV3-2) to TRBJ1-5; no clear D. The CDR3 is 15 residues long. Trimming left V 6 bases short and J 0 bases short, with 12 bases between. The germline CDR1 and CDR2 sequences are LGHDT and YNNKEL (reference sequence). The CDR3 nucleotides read TGTGCCAGCAGGTCGGTTGAAAATAGCAATCAGCCCCAGCATTTT. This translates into CASRSVENSNQPQHF.

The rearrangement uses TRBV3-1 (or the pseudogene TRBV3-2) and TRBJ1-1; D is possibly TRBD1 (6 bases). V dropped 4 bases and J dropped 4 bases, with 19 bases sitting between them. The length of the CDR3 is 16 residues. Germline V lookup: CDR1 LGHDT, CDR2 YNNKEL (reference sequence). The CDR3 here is CASSRIQGGGGTEAFF. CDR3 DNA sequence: TGTGCCAGCAGCCGAATACAGGGCGGGGGGGGCACTGAAGCTTTCTTT.

The CDR3 is CASTSSVRVYGYTF. CDR3 sequence (DNA): TGTGCCAGCACCTCGTCAGTCAGGGTATATGGCTACACCTTC. The genes are TRBV2 and TRBJ1-2; a weak D match, TRBD1 (5 bases). Germline CDR1 SNHLY, CDR2 FYNNEI. V lost 7 bases and J 5 bases, leaving 17 bases between the germline ends. This CDR3 has 14 residues.

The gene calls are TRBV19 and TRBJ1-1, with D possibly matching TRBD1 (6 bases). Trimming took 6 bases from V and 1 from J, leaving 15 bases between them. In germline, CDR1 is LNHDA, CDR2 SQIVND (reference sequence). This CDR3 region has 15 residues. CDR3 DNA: TGTGCCAGTAGGAACCGCGACAGGCGGAACACTGAAGCTTTCTTT. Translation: CASRNRDRRNTEAFF.

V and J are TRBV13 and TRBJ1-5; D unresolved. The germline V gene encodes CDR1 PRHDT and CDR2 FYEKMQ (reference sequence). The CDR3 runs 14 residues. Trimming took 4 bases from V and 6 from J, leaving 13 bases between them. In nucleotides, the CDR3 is TGTGCCAGCAGCTCCTCAGGTCCAGGTCAGCCCCAGCATTTT. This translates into CASSSSGPGQPQHF.

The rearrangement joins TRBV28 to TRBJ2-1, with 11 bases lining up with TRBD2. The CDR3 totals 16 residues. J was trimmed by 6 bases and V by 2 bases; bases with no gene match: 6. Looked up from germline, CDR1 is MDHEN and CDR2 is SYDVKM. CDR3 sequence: CASSLTASGGRNEQFF. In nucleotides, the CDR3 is TGTGCCAGCAGTTTAACGGCTAGCGGGGGGCGCAATGAGCAGTTCTTC.

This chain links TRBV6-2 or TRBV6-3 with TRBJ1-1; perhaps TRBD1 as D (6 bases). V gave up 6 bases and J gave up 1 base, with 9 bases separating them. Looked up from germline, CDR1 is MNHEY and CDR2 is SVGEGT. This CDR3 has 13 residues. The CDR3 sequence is CASSRQENTEAFF. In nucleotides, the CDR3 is TGTGCCAGCAGCCGACAGGAGAACACTGAAGCTTTCTTT.

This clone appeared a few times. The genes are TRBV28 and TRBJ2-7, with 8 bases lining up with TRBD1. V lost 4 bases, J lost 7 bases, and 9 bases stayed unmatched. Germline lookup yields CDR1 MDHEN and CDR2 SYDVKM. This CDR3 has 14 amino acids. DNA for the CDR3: TGTGCCAGCAGTTCAGGGACAGGTATTCGGGAGCAGTACTTC. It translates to CASSSGTGIREQYF.

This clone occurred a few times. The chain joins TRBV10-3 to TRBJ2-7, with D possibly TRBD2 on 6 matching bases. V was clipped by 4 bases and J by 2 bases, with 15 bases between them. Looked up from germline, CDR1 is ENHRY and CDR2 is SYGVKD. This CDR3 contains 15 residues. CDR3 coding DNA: TGTGCCATCAGTGGGAAGGGGCGGGGAACCTACGAGCAGTACTTC. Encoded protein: CAISGKGRGTYEQYF.

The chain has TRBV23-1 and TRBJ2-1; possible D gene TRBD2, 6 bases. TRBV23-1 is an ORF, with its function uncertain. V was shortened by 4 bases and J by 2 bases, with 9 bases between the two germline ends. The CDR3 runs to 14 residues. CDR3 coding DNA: TGCGCCAGCAGTCCGGGCGGGGCCTACAATGAGCAGTTCTTC. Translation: CASSPGGAYNEQFF.

The CDR3 spells CASSFQNTEAFF. The CDR3, as DNA: TGTGCCAGTAGTTTTCAGAACACTGAAGCTTTCTTT. The V gene is TRBV19, the J gene TRBJ1-1; no clear D gene. Trimming removed 5 bases from V and 1 base from J, with 5 bases in between. This CDR3 spans 12 amino acids. Germline assignment: CDR1 LNHDA and CDR2 SQIVND (reference sequence).

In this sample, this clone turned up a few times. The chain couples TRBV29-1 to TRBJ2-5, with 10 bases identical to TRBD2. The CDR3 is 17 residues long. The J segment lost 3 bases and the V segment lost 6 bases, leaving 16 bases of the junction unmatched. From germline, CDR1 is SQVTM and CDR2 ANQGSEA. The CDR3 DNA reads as TGCAGCGTCCGTCGGGTAGTAGCGGGGGGAAAGAAAGAGACCCAGTACTTC. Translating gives CSVRRVVAGGKKETQYF.

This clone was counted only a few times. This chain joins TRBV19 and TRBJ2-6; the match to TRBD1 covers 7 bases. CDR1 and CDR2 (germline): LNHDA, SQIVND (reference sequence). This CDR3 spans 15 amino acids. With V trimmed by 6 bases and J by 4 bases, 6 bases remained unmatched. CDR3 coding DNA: TGTGCCAGTAGCCCGACAGGGATCGGGGCCAACGTCCTGACTTTC. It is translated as CASSPTGIGANVLTF.

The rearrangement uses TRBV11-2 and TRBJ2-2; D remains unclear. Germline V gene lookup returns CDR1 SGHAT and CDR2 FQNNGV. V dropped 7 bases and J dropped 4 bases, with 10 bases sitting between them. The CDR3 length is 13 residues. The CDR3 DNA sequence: TGTGCCAGCAACCTAGGATCCACCGGGGAGCTGTTTTTT. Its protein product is CASNLGSTGELFF. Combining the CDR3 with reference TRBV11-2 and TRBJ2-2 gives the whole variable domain EAGVAQSPRYKIIEKRQSVAFWCNPISGHATLYWYQQILGQGPKLLIQFQNNGVVDDSQLPKDRFSAERLKGVDSTLKIQPAKLEDSAVYLCASNLGSTGELFFGEGSRLTVL.

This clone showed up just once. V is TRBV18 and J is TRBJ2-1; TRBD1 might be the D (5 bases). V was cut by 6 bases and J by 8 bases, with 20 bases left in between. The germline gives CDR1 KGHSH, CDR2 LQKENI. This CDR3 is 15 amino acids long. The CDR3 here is CASSPVVDSRDEQFF. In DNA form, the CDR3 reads TGTGCCAGCTCCCCGGTGGTAGACAGCAGGGATGAGCAGTTCTTC.

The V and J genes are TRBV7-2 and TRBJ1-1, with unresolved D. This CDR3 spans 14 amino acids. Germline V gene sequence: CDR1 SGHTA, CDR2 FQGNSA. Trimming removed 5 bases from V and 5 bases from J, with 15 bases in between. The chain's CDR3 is CASSPSRERTEAFF. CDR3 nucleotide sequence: TGTGCCAGCAGCCCAAGTCGGGAGAGGACTGAAGCTTTCTTT.

CDR3 amino acids: CASSERQGTSPLHF. CDR3 sequence (DNA): TGTGCCAGTAGTGAACGACAGGGTACTTCACCCCTCCACTTT. The chain carries TRBV19 and TRBJ1-6; 7 bases agree with TRBD1. Trimming cost V 5 bases and J 9 bases; bases outside gene matches: 7. The CDR3 contains 14 residues. Germline CDR1 and CDR2: LNHDA and SQIVND (reference sequence).

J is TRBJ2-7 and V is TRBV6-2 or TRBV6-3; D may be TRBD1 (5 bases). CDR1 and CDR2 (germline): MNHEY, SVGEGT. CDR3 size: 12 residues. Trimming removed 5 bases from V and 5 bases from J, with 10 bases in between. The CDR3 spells CASSLTRDEQYF. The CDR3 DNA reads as TGTGCCAGCAGTCTAACCAGGGACGAGCAGTACTTC.

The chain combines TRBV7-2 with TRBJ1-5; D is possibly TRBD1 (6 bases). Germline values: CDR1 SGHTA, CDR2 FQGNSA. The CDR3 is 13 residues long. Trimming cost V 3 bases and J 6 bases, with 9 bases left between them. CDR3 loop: CASSFTGSQPQHF. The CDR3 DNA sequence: TGTGCCAGCAGCTTTACAGGGTCTCAGCCCCAGCATTTT.

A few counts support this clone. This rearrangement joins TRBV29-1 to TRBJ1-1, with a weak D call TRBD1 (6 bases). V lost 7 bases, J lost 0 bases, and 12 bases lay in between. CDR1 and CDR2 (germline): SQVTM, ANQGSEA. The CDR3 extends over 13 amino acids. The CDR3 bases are TGCAGCGCCCGGGACACCCTGAACACTGAAGCTTTCTTT. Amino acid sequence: CSARDTLNTEAFF. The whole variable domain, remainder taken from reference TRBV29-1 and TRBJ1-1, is SAVISQKPSRDICQRGTSLTIQCQVDSQVTMMFWYRQQPGQSLTLIATANQGSEATYESGFVIDKFPISRPNLTFSTLTVSNMSPEDSSIYLCSARDTLNTEAFFGQGTRLTVV.

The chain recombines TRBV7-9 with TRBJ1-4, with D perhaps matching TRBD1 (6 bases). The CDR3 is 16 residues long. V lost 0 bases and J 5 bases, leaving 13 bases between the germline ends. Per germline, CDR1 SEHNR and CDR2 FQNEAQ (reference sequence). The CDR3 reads CASSLALGQGNEKLFF. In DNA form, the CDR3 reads TGTGCCAGCAGCTTAGCCTTAGGGCAGGGGAATGAAAAACTGTTTTTT. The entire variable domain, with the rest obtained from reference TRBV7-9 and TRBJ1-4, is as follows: DTGVSQNPRHKITKRGQNVTFRCDPISEHNRLYWYRQTLGQGPEFLTYFQNEAQLEKSRLLSDRFSAERPKGSFSTLEIQRTEQGDSAMYLCASSLALGQGNEKLFFGSGTQLSVL.

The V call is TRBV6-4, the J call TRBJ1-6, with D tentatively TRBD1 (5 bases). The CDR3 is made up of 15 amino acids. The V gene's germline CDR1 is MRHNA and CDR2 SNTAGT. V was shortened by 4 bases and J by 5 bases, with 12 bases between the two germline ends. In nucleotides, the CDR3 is TGTGCCAGCAGTGTTTTGGCAGGGAATAATTCACCCCTCCACTTT. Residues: CASSVLAGNNSPLHF.

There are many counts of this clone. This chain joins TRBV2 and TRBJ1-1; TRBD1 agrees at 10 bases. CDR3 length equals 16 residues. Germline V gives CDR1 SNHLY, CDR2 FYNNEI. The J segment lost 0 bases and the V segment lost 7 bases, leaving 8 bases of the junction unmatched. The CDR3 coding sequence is TGTGCCAGCACCCGGGACAGGGGAGATATGAACACTGAAGCTTTCTTT. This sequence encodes CASTRDRGDMNTEAFF. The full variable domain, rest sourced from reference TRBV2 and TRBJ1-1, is EPEVTQTPSHQVTQMGQEVILRCVPISNHLYFYWYRQILGQKVEFLVSFYNNEISEKSEIFDDQFSVERPDGSNFTLKIRSTKLEDSAMYFCASTRDRGDMNTEAFFGQGTRLTVV.

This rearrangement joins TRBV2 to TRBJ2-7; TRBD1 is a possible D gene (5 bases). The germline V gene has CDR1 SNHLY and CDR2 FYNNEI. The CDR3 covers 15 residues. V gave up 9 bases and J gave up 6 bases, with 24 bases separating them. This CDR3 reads CASNSLGENSGEQYF. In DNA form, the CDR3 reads TGTGCCAGTAATTCTCTAGGGGAAAACTCGGGCGAGCAGTACTTC.

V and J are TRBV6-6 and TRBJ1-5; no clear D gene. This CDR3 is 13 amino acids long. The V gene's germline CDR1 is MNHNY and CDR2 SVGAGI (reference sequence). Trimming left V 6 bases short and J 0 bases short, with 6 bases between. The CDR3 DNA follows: TGTGCCAGCAGCCCCAATAGCAATCAGCCCCAGCATTTT. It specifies CASSPNSNQPQHF.

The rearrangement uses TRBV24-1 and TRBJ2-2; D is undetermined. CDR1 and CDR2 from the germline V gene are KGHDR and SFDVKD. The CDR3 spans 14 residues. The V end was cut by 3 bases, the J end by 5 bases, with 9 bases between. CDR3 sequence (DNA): TGTGCCACCAGTGATCCCGAAACAACCGGGGAGCTGTTTTTT. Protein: CATSDPETTGELFF.

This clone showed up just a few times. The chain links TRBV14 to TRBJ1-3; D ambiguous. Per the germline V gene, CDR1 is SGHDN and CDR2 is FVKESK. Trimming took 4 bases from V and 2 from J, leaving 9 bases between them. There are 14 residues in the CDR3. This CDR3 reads CASSPLGPGNTIYF. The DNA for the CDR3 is TGTGCCAGCAGCCCCCTGGGCCCTGGAAACACCATATATTTT.